Below, 10 T cell receptor beta chains from the same sample are listed, as sequenced in a study of spatial heterogeneity in lung cancer. Study-wide points: For expanded intratumoral alpha and beta TCRs, counts tracked tumor mutation counts.

Time point: sample taken at primary tumor resection. Antigens for these TCRs are unknown. MiXCR, run by TCRdb on the 5' RACE reads, gives a single entry per CDR3 protein. The sample lists some 5,000 distinct CDR3 sequences, 6% to 8.5% occurring once. Sequenced material: lung tumor tissue, taken at surgery. The receptor set was obtained from a male donor with early-stage non-small cell lung cancer.

Within the sample, this clonotype is large. The V call is TRBV4-1, the J call TRBJ2-1, with TRBD2 matching over 7 bases. J gave up 0 bases and V 3 bases, and 5 bases lay outside the gene matches. The CDR3 totals 16 residues. Germline V gene data show CDR1 as MGHRA and CDR2 as YSYEKL. DNA for the CDR3: TGCGCCAGCAGCCAGGAAACTAGCGTCTCCTACAATGAGCAGTTCTTC. The encoded protein is CASSQETSVSYNEQFF.

In its sample, this clonotype is medium-sized. The genes are TRBV12-3 or TRBV12-4 and TRBJ2-7; D is undetermined. Trimming took off 5 bases at V and 3 bases at J, with 17 bases between the two ends. The CDR3 is made up of 15 amino acids. The CDR3 loop reads CASSPTALLVYEQYF. CDR3 in DNA: TGTGCCAGCAGTCCCACAGCCTTACTCGTCTACGAGCAGTACTTC.

This clonotype was seen many times. This chain uses TRBV11-1 with TRBJ2-2; D is unresolved. Germline loops: CDR1 SGHAT, CDR2 FQDESV (reference sequence). The CDR3 has 16 residues. Trimming shortened V by 5 bases and J by 1 base, and 14 bases separated the two germline ends. This CDR3 is CASSPEDERNTGELFF. In DNA form, the CDR3 reads TGTGCCAGCAGCCCCGAGGATGAGCGGAACACCGGGGAGCTGTTTTTT.

By frequency in the sample, this clonotype is medium-sized. V usage is TRBV7-2 and J usage is TRBJ2-7, with D uncertain. Trimming removed 5 bases from V and 4 bases from J, with 9 bases in between. CDR3 length equals 12 residues. Per germline, CDR1 SGHTA and CDR2 FQGNSA. For the CDR3, the DNA is TGTGCCAGCAGCCCTCAGAGTTACGAGCAGTACTTC. Its protein product is CASSPQSYEQYF.

This clonotype was seen many times. The chain is built from TRBV27 and TRBJ1-5; tentatively, D is TRBD1 (6 bases). V dropped 7 bases and J dropped 4 bases, with 20 bases sitting between them. The CDR3 is 16 residues long. CDR1 and CDR2 (germline): MNHEY, SMNVEV (reference sequence). The CDR3 is CASTLRGLDGNQPQHF. In DNA form, the CDR3 reads TGTGCCAGCACCCTCCGGGGGCTAGACGGAAATCAGCCCCAGCATTTT.

The CDR3 spells CASSQVSTTANYGYTF. CDR3 DNA sequence: TGCGCCAGCAGCCAGGTGTCTACGACGGCTAACTATGGCTACACCTTC. The chain joins TRBV4-1 to TRBJ1-2; D unresolved. CDR1 MGHRA and CDR2 YSYEKL come from the germline V gene. This CDR3 has 16 residues. V dropped 3 bases and J dropped 0 bases, with 14 bases sitting between them.

This clonotype was found a few times. The J gene is TRBJ2-4, the V gene TRBV11-1, with a weak D call TRBD2 (6 bases). The V and J ends lost 6 bases and 3 bases respectively, with 12 bases between them. The germline V gene has CDR1 SGHAT and CDR2 FQDESV (reference sequence). CDR3 size: 14 residues. The CDR3 DNA sequence: TGTGCCAGCAGTATGGAGGGAGTCAAAAACATTCAGTACTTC. Encoded protein: CASSMEGVKNIQYF.

This clonotype occurred many times. The chain recombines TRBV10-3 with TRBJ1-2, with 8 bases that match TRBD1. The J segment lost 5 bases and the V segment lost 2 bases, leaving 4 bases of the junction unmatched. This CDR3 has 14 residues. Germline V gene data show CDR1 as ENHRY and CDR2 as SYGVKD. The CDR3 DNA reads TGTGCCATCAGTGAGCGGACAGGGAATTATGGCTACACCTTC. Translation gives CAISERTGNYGYTF.

This clonotype has ten or more counts. This chain uses TRBV6-1 with TRBJ2-3, with D unresolved. Trimming removed 2 bases at V and 3 bases at J, with 3 bases between. The V gene's germline CDR1 is MNHNS and CDR2 SASEGT. This CDR3 is built from 12 residues. The CDR3 region has the DNA TGTGCCAGCAGTGAACAGACAGATACGCAGTATTTT. Its translation is CASSEQTDTQYF.

On this clonotype itself: A read error may explain this, as a much larger clone is one base away. The rearrangement uses TRBV7-2 and TRBJ2-1; a possible D gene is TRBD1 (6 bases). Germline values: CDR1 SGHTA, CDR2 FQGNSA. V shed 3 bases and J shed 0 bases, with 18 bases lying between them. CDR3 length: 18 amino acids. The CDR3 loop is CASSFPNDETGSYNEQFF. The CDR3 DNA sequence: TGTGCCAGCAGCTTCCCTAATGACGAGACAGGCTCCTACAATGAGCAGTTCTTC.